Described below is a single T cell receptor (beta chain) sequence and its context. The data were produced by immunoSEQ multiplex PCR, yet TCRdb's version contains in-frame clones alone and is incomplete. The sample holds a few hundred thousand clones, roughly 91% seen once. This sample is part of a study of blood T cell repertoires in COVID-19. Across the study: T cells, B-cell-depleted T cells, or PBMCs supplied cDNA or gDNA.

There are 15 residues in the CDR3. Per germline, CDR1 SGHNT and CDR2 YYREEE (reference sequence). V was clipped by 4 bases and J by 5 bases; unmatched bases: 12. The rearrangement uses TRBV5-4 and TRBJ2-7, with 7 bases matching TRBD2. The sample comprised peripheral blood. This TCR was recovered from a man in his forties or fifties with active or convalescent COVID-19. DNA for the CDR3: TGTGCCAGCAGCCAAGGACTAGTAGTGGGCGACGAGCAGTACTTC. It encodes CASSQGLVVGDEQYF.